The T cell receptor (beta chain) under discussion was sequenced for a study of blood T cell repertoires in COVID-19. Study-wide background: Samples of COVID-19 (acute and convalescent) were obtained from the United States, Italy and Spain. From T cells, B-cell-depleted T cells, or PBMCs came the material, which was cDNA or gDNA.

This CDR3 contains 14 residues. Germline V gives CDR1 SGHRS, CDR2 YFSETQ. Trimming shortened V by 0 bases and J by 2 bases, and 6 bases separated the two germline ends. Per the original data handling: Amplification of reference gene primers was used by the study to estimate nucleated cell counts. Assay used: immunoSEQ multiplex PCR; TCRdb lists only in-frame clones, some missing. V and J calls and clone size are as listed in that table; D and trimming were resolved from the DNA. The sample carries under 250,000 clones, 80% to 90% recorded once. The sequenced material came from peripheral blood. V gene TRBV5-1 combines with J gene TRBJ2-1; the D is unclear. The source of this sequence is a man aged 35 to 55 with acute or convalescent COVID-19. The CDR3 reads CASSLVLAYNEQFF. In DNA form, the CDR3 reads TGCGCCAGCAGCTTGGTTCTAGCCTACAATGAGCAGTTCTTC.